This T cell receptor (beta chain) was identified in a study of T cell responses to AZD1222 COVID-19 vaccine. Study observations and caveats: It should be noted that donors were predominantly white British and more often female, and clonal diversity was possibly underestimated.

J gave up 5 bases and V 4 bases, and 4 bases lay outside the gene matches. CDR1 is SGDLS, CDR2 YYNGEE, per germline. This CDR3 has 15 residues. Sequencing used immunoSEQ multiplex PCR; TCRdb keeps in-frame clones, though not all of them. In the table there are 190,000 or so clones, around 90% of which are singletons. As to this clone: Its target is unknown.

The sequences come from peripheral blood, collected 28 days after the second AZD1222 dose. The V call is TRBV9, the J call TRBJ2-5; 14 bases map to TRBD2. The TCR originated in an adult who received the AZD1222 COVID-19 vaccine. As DNA, the CDR3 is TGTGCCAGCAGCTTAAGGACTAGCGGGGGGGAGACCCAGTACTTC. It yields the protein CASSLRTSGGETQYF.